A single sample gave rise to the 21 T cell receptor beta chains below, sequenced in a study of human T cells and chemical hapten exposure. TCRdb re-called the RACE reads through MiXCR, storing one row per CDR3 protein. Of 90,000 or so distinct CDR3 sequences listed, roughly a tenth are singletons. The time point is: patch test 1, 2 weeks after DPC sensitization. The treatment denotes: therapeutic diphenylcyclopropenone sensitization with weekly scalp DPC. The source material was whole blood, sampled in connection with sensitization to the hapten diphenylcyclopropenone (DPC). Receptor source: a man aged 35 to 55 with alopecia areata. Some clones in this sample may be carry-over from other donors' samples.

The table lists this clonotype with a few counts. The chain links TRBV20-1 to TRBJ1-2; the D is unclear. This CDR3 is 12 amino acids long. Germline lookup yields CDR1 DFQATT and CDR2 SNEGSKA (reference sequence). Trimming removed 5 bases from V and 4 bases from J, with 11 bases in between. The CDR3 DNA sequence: TGCAGTGCTCGTGGGTCTGCCTATGGCTACACCTTC. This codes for CSARGSAYGYTF.

The CDR3 protein is CASSAGDRGDQPQHF. The DNA of the CDR3 is TGTGCCAGCAGCGCGGGAGACAGGGGCGATCAGCCCCAGCATTTT. This chain joins TRBV7-9 and TRBJ1-5, with 8 bases lining up with TRBD1. With 5 bases clipped from V and 5 bases from J, the junction kept 8 bases outside the gene matches. Germline CDR1 reads SEHNR; CDR2 reads FQNEAQ (reference sequence). The CDR3 runs 15 residues.

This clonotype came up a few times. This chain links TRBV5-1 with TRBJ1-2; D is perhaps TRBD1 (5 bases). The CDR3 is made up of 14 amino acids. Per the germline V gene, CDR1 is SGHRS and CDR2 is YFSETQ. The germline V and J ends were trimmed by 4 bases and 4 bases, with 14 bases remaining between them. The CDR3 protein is CASSRDPEIYGYTF. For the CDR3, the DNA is TGCGCCAGCAGCCGGGACCCAGAGATCTATGGCTACACCTTC. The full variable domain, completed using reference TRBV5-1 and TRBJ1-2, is KAGVTQTPRYLIKTRGQQVTLSCSPISGHRSVSWYQQTPGQGLQFLFEYFSETQRNKGNFPGRFSGRQFSNSRSEMNVSTLELGDSALYLCASSRDPEIYGYTFGSGTRLTVV.

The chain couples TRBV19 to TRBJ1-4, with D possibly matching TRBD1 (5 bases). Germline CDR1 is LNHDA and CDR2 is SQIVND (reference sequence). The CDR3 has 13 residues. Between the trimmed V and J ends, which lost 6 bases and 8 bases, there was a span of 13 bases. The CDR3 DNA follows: TGTGCCAGTAGAGGGTCAGGGAGGGAAAAACTGTTTTTT. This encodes CASRGSGREKLFF.

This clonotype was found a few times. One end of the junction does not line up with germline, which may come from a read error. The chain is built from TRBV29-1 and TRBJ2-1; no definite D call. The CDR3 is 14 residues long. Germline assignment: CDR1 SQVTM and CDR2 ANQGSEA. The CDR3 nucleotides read TGCAGCGTAGAAGATTTGGGGACCTACAATGAGCAGTTCTTC. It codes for CSVEDLGTYNEQFF.

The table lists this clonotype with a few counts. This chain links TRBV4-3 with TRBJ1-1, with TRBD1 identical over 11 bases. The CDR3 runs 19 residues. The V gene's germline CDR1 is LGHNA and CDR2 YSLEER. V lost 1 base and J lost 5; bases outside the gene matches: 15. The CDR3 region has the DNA TGCGCCAGCAGCCAAGGATACGGACAGGGGGCTACTCTCAAAACTGAAGCTTTCTTT. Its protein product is CASSQGYGQGATLKTEAFF.

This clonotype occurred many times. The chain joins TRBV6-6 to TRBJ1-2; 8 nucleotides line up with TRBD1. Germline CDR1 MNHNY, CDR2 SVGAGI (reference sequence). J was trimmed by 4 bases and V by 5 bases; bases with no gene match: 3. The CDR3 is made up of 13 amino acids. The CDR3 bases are TGTGCCAGCAGTCCAGGGGGCAGCTATGGCTACACCTTC. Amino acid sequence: CASSPGGSYGYTF.

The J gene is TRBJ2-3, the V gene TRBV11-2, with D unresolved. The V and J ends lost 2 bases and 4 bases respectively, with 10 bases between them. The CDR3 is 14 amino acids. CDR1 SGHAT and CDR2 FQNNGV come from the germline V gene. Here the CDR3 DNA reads TGTGCCAGCAGCTTAAATTCCCGGGCAGATACGCAGTATTTT. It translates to CASSLNSRADTQYF.

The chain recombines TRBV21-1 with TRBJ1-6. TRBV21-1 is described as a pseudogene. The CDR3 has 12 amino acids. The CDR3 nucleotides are TGTGCCAGCAGCAAATGGGATTCACCCCTCCACTTT. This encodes CASSKWDSPLHF.

DNA for the CDR3: TGTGCCAGCAGCTTAGGTACGGGGACAGGGATCTACAATGAGCAGTTCTTC. This gives the protein CASSLGTGTGIYNEQFF. The chain couples TRBV7-9 to TRBJ2-1; 9 bases are shared with TRBD1. Trimming removed 1 base from V and 3 bases from J; junction bases left unmatched: 7. CDR1 is SEHNR and CDR2 is FQNEAQ in the germline V gene (reference sequence). The CDR3 covers 17 residues.

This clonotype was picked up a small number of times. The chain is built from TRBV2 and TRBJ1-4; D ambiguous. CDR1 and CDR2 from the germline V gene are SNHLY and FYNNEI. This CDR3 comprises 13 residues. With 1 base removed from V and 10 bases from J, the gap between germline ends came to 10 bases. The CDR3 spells CASSEGVGGKLFF. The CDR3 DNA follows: TGTGCCAGCAGTGAAGGAGTAGGTGGAAAACTGTTTTTT.

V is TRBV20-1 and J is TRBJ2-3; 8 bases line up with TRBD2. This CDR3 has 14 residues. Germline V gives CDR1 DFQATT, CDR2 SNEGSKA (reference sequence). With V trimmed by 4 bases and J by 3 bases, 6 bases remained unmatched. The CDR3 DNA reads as TGCAGTGCTACCGGGACTAGGTCTACAGATACGCAGTATTTT. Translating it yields CSATGTRSTDTQYF.

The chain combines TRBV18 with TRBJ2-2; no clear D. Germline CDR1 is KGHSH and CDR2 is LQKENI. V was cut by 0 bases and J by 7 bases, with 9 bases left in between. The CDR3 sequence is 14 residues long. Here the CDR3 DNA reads TGTGCCAGCTCACCACCACTGAGAGACGGGGAGCTGTTTTTT. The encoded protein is CASSPPLRDGELFF.

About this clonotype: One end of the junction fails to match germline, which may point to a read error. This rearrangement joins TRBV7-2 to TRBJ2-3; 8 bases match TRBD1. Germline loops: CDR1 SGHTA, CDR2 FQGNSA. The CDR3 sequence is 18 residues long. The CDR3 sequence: CASSIARDRFTSTDTQYF. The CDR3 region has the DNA TGTGCCAGCAGCATAGCACGGGACAGGTTTACGAGCACAGATACGCAGTATTTT. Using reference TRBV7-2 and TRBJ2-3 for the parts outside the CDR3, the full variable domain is GAGVSQSPSNKVTEKGKDVELRCDPISGHTALYWYRQSLGQGLEFLIYFQGNSAPDKSGLPSDRFSAERTGGSVSTLTIQRTQQEDSAVYLCASSIARDRFTSTDTQYFGPGTRLTVL.

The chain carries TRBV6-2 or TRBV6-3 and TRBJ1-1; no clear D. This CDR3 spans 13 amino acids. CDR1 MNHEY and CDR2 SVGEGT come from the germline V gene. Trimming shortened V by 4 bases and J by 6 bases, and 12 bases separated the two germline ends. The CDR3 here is CASSSSREAEAFF. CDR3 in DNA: TGTGCCAGCAGTTCATCCCGGGAGGCTGAAGCTTTCTTT.

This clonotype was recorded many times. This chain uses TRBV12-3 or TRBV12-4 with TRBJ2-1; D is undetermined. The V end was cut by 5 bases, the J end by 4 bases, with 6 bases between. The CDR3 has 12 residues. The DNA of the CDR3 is TGTGCCAGCAGTGACGGATACAATGAGCAGTTCTTC. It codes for CASSDGYNEQFF.

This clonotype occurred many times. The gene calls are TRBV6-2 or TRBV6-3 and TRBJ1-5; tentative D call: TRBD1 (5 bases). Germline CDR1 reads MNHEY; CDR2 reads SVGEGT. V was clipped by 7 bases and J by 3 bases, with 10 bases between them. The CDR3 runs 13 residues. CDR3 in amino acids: CASTGQPNQPQHF. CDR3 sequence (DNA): TGTGCCAGCACCGGACAACCCAATCAGCCCCAGCATTTT.

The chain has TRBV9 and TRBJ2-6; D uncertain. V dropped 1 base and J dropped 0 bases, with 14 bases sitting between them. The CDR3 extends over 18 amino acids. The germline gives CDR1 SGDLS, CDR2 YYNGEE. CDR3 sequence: CASSVLAAPLSGANVLTF. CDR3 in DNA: TGTGCCAGCAGCGTACTGGCAGCCCCCCTCTCTGGGGCCAACGTCCTGACTTTC.

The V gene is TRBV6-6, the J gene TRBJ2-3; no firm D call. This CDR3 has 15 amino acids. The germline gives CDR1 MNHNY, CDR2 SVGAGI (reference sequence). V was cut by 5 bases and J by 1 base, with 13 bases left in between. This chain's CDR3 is CASSPSPLGTDTQYF. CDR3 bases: TGTGCCAGCAGTCCAAGTCCCCTAGGCACAGATACGCAGTATTTT.

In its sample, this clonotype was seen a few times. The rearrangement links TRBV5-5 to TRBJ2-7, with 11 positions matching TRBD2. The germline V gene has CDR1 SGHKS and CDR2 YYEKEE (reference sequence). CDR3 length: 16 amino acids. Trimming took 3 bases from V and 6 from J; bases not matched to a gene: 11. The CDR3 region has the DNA TGTGCCAGCAGCTCCAACCCACTAGCGGGAGTTCCCGAGCAGTACGTC. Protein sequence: CASSSNPLAGVPEQYV.

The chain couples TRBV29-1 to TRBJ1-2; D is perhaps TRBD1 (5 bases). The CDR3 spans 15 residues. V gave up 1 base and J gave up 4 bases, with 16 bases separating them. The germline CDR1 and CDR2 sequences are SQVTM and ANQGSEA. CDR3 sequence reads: CSVEVWQGPFYGYTF. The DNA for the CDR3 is TGCAGCGTTGAAGTATGGCAGGGTCCCTTCTATGGCTACACCTTC.